This T cell receptor (beta chain) emerged from a study of blood T cell repertoires in COVID-19. Sequenced by immunoSEQ multiplex PCR; TCRdb stores in-frame clones only, minus some. This sample carries about 230,000 clones, roughly 89% of them seen once, and the ten largest clones take 3.5% to 4%. Deletions cut 0 bases from V and 6 bases from J, with 11 bases between. This CDR3 has 15 amino acids. The V gene's germline CDR1 is PRHDT and CDR2 FYEKMQ (reference sequence). This clone appeared a few times. V usage is TRBV13 and J usage is TRBJ1-4; no firm D call. Material for sequencing was PBMCs or T cells enriched from blood (not recorded which). The origin of this receptor is a woman aged 30 to 39 with acute COVID-19. CDR3 coding DNA: TGTGCCAGCAGCTTAGGCCGACGCCTAGATGAAAAACTGTTTTTT. Translating it yields CASSLGRRLDEKLFF.